Below are 15 T cell receptor beta chains sequenced from a single sample in a study of cytomegalovirus exposure and HLA in healthy donors. 60 Vbeta and 13 Jbeta primers were used in PCR. The repertoire was sequenced with immunoSEQ multiplex PCR; TCRdb's copy has only in-frame clones and lacks some. The table records around 170,000 clones, roughly 80% of them present only once. Input material: PBMCs. The receptors were gathered from a man aged 35 to 55 in good health and CMV-seropositive.

The rearrangement links TRBV5-1 to TRBJ2-5, with TRBD1 identical over 7 bases. The V gene end was trimmed by 5 bases and the J gene end by 1 base; junction bases not matched to a gene: 8. This CDR3 is built from 15 residues. The germline gives CDR1 SGHRS, CDR2 YFSETQ. The DNA of the CDR3 is TGCGCCAGCAGTCTCGTGGGACAGTCCCAAGAGACCCAGTACTTC. This encodes CASSLVGQSQETQYF. The full variable domain, with the rest looked up from reference TRBV5-1 and TRBJ2-5, is KAGVTQTPRYLIKTRGQQVTLSCSPISGHRSVSWYQQTPGQGLQFLFEYFSETQRNKGNFPGRFSGRQFSNSRSEMNVSTLELGDSALYLCASSLVGQSQETQYFGPGTRLLVL.

Here the CDR3 DNA reads TGTGCCAGTAGTCCGGGGGTAACGGGTGAGCAGTTCTTC. Amino acid sequence: CASSPGVTGEQFF. The chain has TRBV19 and TRBJ2-1; TRBD2 might be the D (6 bases). This CDR3 is built from 13 residues. V lost 5 bases to trimming and J lost 9 bases, with 14 bases between them. CDR1 is LNHDA and CDR2 is SQIVND in the germline V gene (reference sequence).

The chain combines TRBV4-1 with TRBJ2-1, with 8 nucleotides matching TRBD2. The CDR3 sequence is 18 residues long. CDR1 and CDR2 (germline): MGHRA, YSYEKL. V was clipped by 3 bases and J by 9 bases; unmatched bases: 19. CDR3 residues: CASSQTPPGTSRSGEQFF. The CDR3 DNA sequence: TGCGCCAGCAGCCAGACGCCTCCCGGGACTAGTCGGTCAGGTGAGCAGTTCTTC.

The CDR3 DNA reads TGTGCCAGCAGCCCATTAGCGGGGGGTCCCAATGAGCAGTTCTTC. It is translated as CASSPLAGGPNEQFF. This chain joins TRBV7-3 and TRBJ2-1; 10 bases match TRBD2. This CDR3 has 15 amino acids. With V trimmed by 5 bases and J by 6 bases, 7 bases remained unmatched. CDR1 is SGHTA, CDR2 FQGTGA, per germline.

The gene calls are TRBV5-1 and TRBJ2-5; TRBD1 agrees at 8 bases. Germline V lookup: CDR1 SGHRS, CDR2 YFSETQ. V trimming: 4 bases; J trimming: 2 bases; junction bases outside the gene matches: 10. This CDR3 spans 16 amino acids. The CDR3 bases are TGCGCCAGCAGCAGTTCGACAGGGGAGTTACAAGAGACCCAGTACTTC. It specifies CASSSSTGELQETQYF. Supplemented by reference TRBV5-1 and TRBJ2-5, the full variable domain reads KAGVTQTPRYLIKTRGQQVTLSCSPISGHRSVSWYQQTPGQGLQFLFEYFSETQRNKGNFPGRFSGRQFSNSRSEMNVSTLELGDSALYLCASSSSTGELQETQYFGPGTRLLVL.

In DNA, the CDR3 is TGCGCCAGCAGCCAAGACAGGGGGTACGAGCAGTACTTC. Translating gives CASSQDRGYEQYF. This chain joins TRBV4-1 and TRBJ2-7; TRBD1 aligns across 7 bases. V lost 0 bases and J lost 4; bases outside the gene matches: 0. This CDR3 has 13 residues. Germline values: CDR1 MGHRA, CDR2 YSYEKL.

Of note for this clone: Relative to the germline gene, one junction end is altered; a read error may explain this. CDR3 nucleotide sequence: TGTGCTAGCAGCTTGACTAGCGTGTCCGGGGAGCTGTTTTTT. Amino acids: CASSLTSVSGELFF. J is TRBJ2-2 and V is TRBV7-7, with 8 nucleotides matching TRBD2. This CDR3 comprises 14 residues. From germline, CDR1 is SSHAT and CDR2 FNYEAQ (reference sequence).

The chain carries TRBV4-3 and TRBJ2-1; TRBD1 aligns across 10 bases. The germline V gene has CDR1 LGHNA and CDR2 YSLEER. V trimming: 0 bases; J trimming: 6 bases; junction bases outside the gene matches: 8. CDR3 length equals 17 residues. The CDR3 nucleotides read TGCGCCAGCAGCCAAGATGGGGGGGACAGGGGTGGCAATGAGCAGTTCTTC. Protein: CASSQDGGDRGGNEQFF.

The V call is TRBV19, the J call TRBJ1-2, with 7 bases aligning to TRBD1. CDR3 length equals 16 residues. The germline V gene encodes CDR1 LNHDA and CDR2 SQIVND (reference sequence). The V and J ends lost 7 bases and 7 bases, in that order; junction bases with no gene match: 18. CDR3 bases: TGTGCCAGTATCATGGCCCACGGACAGGCCTTGGCTGGCTACACCTTC. It encodes CASIMAHGQALAGYTF.

The chain has TRBV13 and TRBJ2-1; D may be TRBD1 (7 bases). V was pared by 5 bases and J by 8 bases, with 19 bases between. Germline CDR1 reads PRHDT; CDR2 reads FYEKMQ (reference sequence). The CDR3 length is 15 residues. The CDR3 sequence: CASSPGRGVGDEQFF. The CDR3 DNA follows: TGTGCCAGCAGCCCGGGCAGGGGGGTAGGCGATGAGCAGTTCTTC.

The chain links TRBV5-1 to TRBJ1-1; weak D call: TRBD1 (5 bases). Per the germline V gene, CDR1 is SGHRS and CDR2 is YFSETQ. Trimming removed 0 bases from V and 2 bases from J, with 14 bases in between. CDR3 size: 16 residues. This chain's CDR3 is CASSLGSGGINTEAFF. For the CDR3, the DNA is TGCGCCAGCAGCTTGGGATCCGGGGGTATAAACACTGAAGCTTTCTTT.

The gene calls are TRBV5-4 and TRBJ2-3, with TRBD1 matching over 8 bases. Trimming removed 6 bases from V and 6 bases from J; junction bases left unmatched: 6. The germline V gene has CDR1 SGHNT and CDR2 YYREEE (reference sequence). CDR3 length equals 13 residues. The CDR3 protein is CASMDRDSDTQYF. DNA of the CDR3: TGTGCCAGCATGGACAGGGACTCCGATACGCAGTATTTT.

The genes are TRBV7-9 and TRBJ1-1, with D unresolved. From germline, CDR1 is SEHNR and CDR2 FQNEAQ (reference sequence). The V end was cut by 1 base, the J end by 1 base, with 7 bases between. The CDR3 has 14 amino acids. CDR3 residues: CASSLGQWNTEAFF. The CDR3 nucleotides are TGTGCCAGCAGCTTAGGTCAATGGAACACTGAAGCTTTCTTT.

The CDR3 spells CASSLGRESTGELFF. DNA for the CDR3: TGTGCCAGCAGTTTGGGCAGGGAAAGCACCGGGGAGCTGTTTTTT. The chain uses TRBV27 and TRBJ2-2; a possible D gene is TRBD1 (5 bases). CDR3 length: 15 residues. Germline V gene lookup returns CDR1 MNHEY and CDR2 SMNVEV (reference sequence). Trimming removed 3 bases from V and 4 bases from J, with 12 bases in between.

The genes are TRBV9 and TRBJ2-7, with 10 nucleotides matching TRBD2. Losses at the gene ends were 0 bases for V and 4 bases for J; bases not matched to a gene: 4. The CDR3 spans 15 residues. Germline V gives CDR1 SGDLS, CDR2 YYNGEE. CDR3 sequence (DNA): TGTGCCAGCAGCGTAGACGCTAGCGGGGGATACGAGCAGTACTTC. It encodes CASSVDASGGYEQYF.